This T cell receptor beta chain was observed in a study of cytomegalovirus exposure and HLA in healthy donors (dated 2017 in TCRdb). Study-level background: According to an earlier analysis of 450 to 650 of the donors, about 179 million T cells yielded 120 million or so unique TCR beta sequences and about 280 Gb of sequence data. Along with the roughly 700-subject first cohort, a separate validation cohort of about 110 different subjects was used. A later analysis re-examined previously published TCR beta repertoires from 600 to 700 donors and added high-resolution HLA genotyping to investigate patterns of TCR occurrence. Rather than drawing on any new phenotypic data, the later analysis identified candidate immune exposures from TCR beta sequences and the way those sequences occurred across donors. The study used immunosequencing to profile the T cell repertoires of several hundred subjects and linked those repertoires to cytomegalovirus serostatus. Among about 400 genotyped donors of the cohort, an average of approximately 240,000 unique TCR beta nucleotide sequences was sequenced per donor, of which roughly 18% were non-productive. Class I and class II HLA loci were covered by the typing at four-digit resolution. All discovery cohort repertoires had been generated using a single sequencing platform. The aim of the study was to test whether cataloging public T cell receptors could identify signatures of past pathogen exposure. Donor age, sex, ethnicity and CMV serostatus were compiled alongside the repertoire data. Roughly 300 gigabases of sequencing data and approximately 80 million unique TCR sequences were included in an early release covering 550 to 800 HLA-typed donors. The study combined high-throughput TCR immunosequencing, statistical association of individual TCRs with disease status, and machine learning to predict cytomegalovirus infection status. Genome-wide SNP genotypes for about 60% of the roughly 700 donors were used in a later genetic analysis, which treated that subset as a discovery cohort. Typing coverage varied by locus: about 629-640 donors for A, B, C, DRB1 and DQB1; approximately 560 for DQA1; approximately 570 for DPA1; more than 450 for DPB1. Of the roughly 400 genotyped donors, about 80% fell in the genetic ancestry cluster associated with self-reported Caucasian donors. To decide whether each TCR beta V gene segment behaved as functional or pseudogenic, an earlier analysis of approximately 600 of the donors relied on high-throughput TCR beta sequencing. Several DR-DQ haplotypes were treated as single units for association and clustering because of strong linkage in the cohort. The study at large found these results: In a later analysis, the rate of TCR association differed among HLA loci, with DRB1 alleles having the most associated TCRs and HLA-C alleles having the fewest. At a false discovery rate of 0.05, a later analysis linked 16,951 TCR beta sequences to specific HLA alleles. According to the authors, the approach could potentially be generalized to other disease states and immunological phenotypes. A later analysis reported that several top co-occurrence clusters appeared linked to parvovirus B19, influenza, CMV and Epstein-Barr virus. A further reported finding was that TCR beta sequences accurately predicted the HLA-A and HLA-B alleles for most subjects in the first cohort. An earlier analysis of approximately 600 of the donors showed that most TCR beta V segments appeared in productive rearrangements either about 90% or about 30% of the time, which broadly matched IMGT annotations. Most TCR sequences were seen in very few donors, while some public TCRs were found in many individuals. A cluster of highly shared sequence variants was judged likely to be a technical artifact of the sequencing pipeline. Three of the identified cytomegalovirus-associated TCR beta chains were confirmed in vitro to be specific for cytomegalovirus antigens. HLA typing was unavailable for some donors at each locus, so association tests used only the typed subset. Some IMGT-functional V segments, including TRBV6-2 and TRBV6-3, could not be distinguished by the 87-base-pair reads and were therefore excluded. Linkage disequilibrium might explain the correlated functional status among segregating V segments, but an unknown experimental factor could not be excluded. V-gene and J-gene trimming of TCR beta chains was associated with a missense DCLRE1C variant in a later genetic analysis, and the association was replicated in an independent cohort. When HLA alleles, especially DR and DQ, strongly co-occurred, TCR associations were difficult to assign to individual alleles. According to a later genetic analysis, donors in an Asian-associated ancestry cluster had fewer N-insertions in productive TCRs than the roughly 670-donor mean. Most CMV-associated TCR beta chains appeared to be HLA-restricted in a later analysis, and the HLA associations seemed to be driven largely by CMV exposure. The classifier was reported to diagnose cytomegalovirus status with high specificity and sensitivity in both the original and validation cohorts. The presence/absence analyses assumed that sequencing depth was roughly uniform across donors, and that assumption may not be true. In this cohort, only TCR beta chains were sequenced, and detectable features were limited by the absence of alpha or paired-chain data. Over 15 rarely observed V segments, including chromosome 9 orphons, were excluded from the earlier analysis of several hundred of the donors because counts were too low. The only immune exposure information available for the cohort was CMV serostatus. In a later analysis, HLA-associated TCR beta chains were found to be more clonally expanded and to have lower generation probabilities than equally common non-associated chains. A total of fewer than 200 TCR beta chains were listed by the study as associated with cytomegalovirus.

This clone was seen just once. Its antigen specificity is not known. No base quality information exists; no much larger clone differs at one position. In total, roughly 670 healthy bone marrow donors made up the cohort. At the time of sampling, every cohort member was nominally healthy, though immune exposures that went unrecorded were likely present. The donor tested CMV seronegative and was one of the 352 seronegative cohort members. Every donor gave a peripheral blood sample, and the peripheral blood mononuclear cells from that sample were used for TCR beta sequencing. The Qiagen DNeasy Blood Extraction Kit was used to extract genomic DNA from the blood cell samples. CDR1 and CDR2 are read off the germline V gene (reference sequence) as SGHKS and YYEKEE. V gives up 0 bases and J gives up 2 bases, and the segment between their germline ends measures 21 bases. The CDR3, from cysteine to phenylalanine, totals 18 residues. Only the CDR3 part of the read is kept: 54 bases, read in frame from the first base.

The receptor library was made with the immunoSEQ multiplex PCR assay. For the multiplex PCR, a mixture combining 60 forward primers for TCR Vbeta segments and 13 reverse primers for TCR Jbeta segments was used. A multiplex PCR assay on genomic DNA amplified the CDR3 region of rearranged TCR beta genes. On the Illumina HiSeq System, the amplified TCR beta libraries were sequenced as 87-base-pair reads. The study's own analysis went as follows. In a later analysis, 80 million or so unique TCR beta chains were counted across the approximately 640 repertoires, and some 10 million of these chains were shared by at least two donors. Raw reads were error-corrected and collapsed into unique sequences with a nearest-neighbor algorithm that merged closely related sequences to remove PCR and sequencing errors. Alignment of CDR3 sequences to IMGT reference sequences was used to assign V, D and J gene segments. For a sequence to be retained, at least a six-nucleotide match to both a V gene segment and a J gene segment was required. A rearrangement was called productive if the CDR3 had no stop codons and remained in frame with V and J, and every other rearrangement was called non-productive. CDR3 was defined by IMGT convention, running from the second conserved V-encoded cysteine to the conserved J-encoded phenylalanine. In an earlier analysis of roughly 610 of the donors, sequences lacking an unambiguous match to a single V gene segment were excluded. In an earlier analysis of approximately 500 of the donors, a V segment was called functional when productive rearrangements were above 56.7%, and segregating when the standard deviation between donors exceeded 5%. A statistical classification framework was developed to diagnose cytomegalovirus status using the catalog of TCR beta chain sequences. V and J gene assignment, in a later analysis, came from comparing TCR nucleotide sequences with IMGT/GENE-DB human TR gene sequences. The TCRdist pipeline was used in a later analysis to assign CDR3 sequences and most-parsimonious VDJ recombination scenarios. A later analysis defined each TCR beta chain by its CDR3 amino acid sequence plus V-gene family, and excluded reads lacking a unique V-gene family. As a way to deal with suspected cross-contamination and a sequencing artifact, a later analysis dropped roughly 620 nucleotide sequences that were highly shared and had low generation probability. For each public chain, a later analysis derived a clonal expansion index from normalized ranks of inferred template counts within each repertoire. A later analysis computed generation probabilities with a VDJ recombination model fitted to out-of-frame rearrangements, and checked the results against IGoR. In a later analysis, hypergeometric tests were used to score TCR-TCR, TCR-HLA and TCR-CMV co-occurrence, with a repertoire-size bias correction applied to TCR pairs. In a later analysis, false discovery rates were estimated by permuting HLA or CMV assignments 20 times. In a later analysis, co-occurring TCRs were grouped using DBSCAN, and TCRdist sequence similarity was added for clustering within HLA-allele-positive subsets. Co-occurrence clustering excluded repertoires with fewer than 30,000 or more than 120,000 public chains, plus five with anomalous nucleotide sharing. What TCRdb holds here is the immuneACCESS table cut down to in-frame rearrangements. Part of the clones is not present; checked against another copy, under half of the missing clones reflect an unresolved V gene, and the others are unexplained. V and J calls and clone size come straight from that table; D and trimming were deduced from the DNA. The table for this sample lists under 200,000 clones; roughly 75% of them were counted only once. The ten largest clones add up to 4.5% to 6% of the sample.

This TCR was sampled from a man in his forties in good health and CMV-seronegative. The V and J genes are TRBV5-5 and TRBJ2-7; the best D guess is TRBD1, with 6 bases matching. Sequencing was carried out using PBMCs. The DNA sequence is TGTGCCAGCAGCTTGGTTCCCATACAGGCTAACAGGGCCTACGAGCAGTACTTC. It is translated as CASSLVPIQANRAYEQYF.